This TCR beta chain came from a study of T cells in Graves' hyperthyroidism and ophthalmopathy. On this clonotype itself: Its specificity is not known. This may be a read error, as it is one base from a much larger clone.

Authors of the study amplified TCR beta CDR3 regions from RNA transcripts. The study used the HTBI primer set for a first-round RT-PCR of the TCR CDR3. In TCRdb, the multiplex PCR reads were re-called with MiXCR into one record per CDR3 protein. The sample lists roughly 700,000 distinct CDR3 sequences, 11% to 15% seen once, with roughly 10% in the top ten. This CDR3 contains 12 residues. Germline CDR1 MDHEN, CDR2 SYDVKM. V was cut by 3 bases and J by 11 bases, with 11 bases left in between. Study results and caveats: Progression to ophthalmopathy was predicted a median of about six months early.

Patients showing uncontrolled infection, other autoimmune disease, pregnancy or lactation were ineligible. This receptor was obtained from a woman aged 18-29 years with Graves' hyperthyroidism. The V and J genes are TRBV28 and TRBJ2-1; no reliable D call. The sequencing sample was made of blood. The CDR3 nucleotides are TGTGCCAGCAGTTTGCCCGTAATGAAGCAGTTCTTC. The encoded protein is CASSLPVMKQFF.